Reported below is one TCR beta chain. This entry comes from a study of T cells in Graves' hyperthyroidism and ophthalmopathy. Amplification targeted TCR beta CDR3 regions from RNA transcripts. The TCR CDR3 first-round RT-PCR relied on the HTBI primer set. TCRdb re-called the multiplex PCR reads through MiXCR, storing one row per CDR3 protein. Of roughly 380,000 distinct CDR3 sequences in the sample, roughly 14% were seen once. The CDR3 sequence is 13 residues long. Between the trimmed V and J ends, which lost 0 bases and 10 bases, there was a span of 10 bases. Germline loops: CDR1 WNHNN, CDR2 SYGVQD (reference sequence). The blood sample predates any ophthalmopathy symptoms, coming from first hyperthyroidism diagnosis.

The gene calls are TRBV10-1 and TRBJ2-1, with D tentatively TRBD1 or TRBD2 (5 bases each). This receptor was obtained from a man aged 25-45 years with Graves' hyperthyroidism that later progressed to Graves' ophthalmopathy. The sample comprised blood. CDR3 coding DNA: TGCGCCAGCAGTGAGTCAATGAGGGGAGAGCAGTTCTTC. It encodes CASSESMRGEQFF.